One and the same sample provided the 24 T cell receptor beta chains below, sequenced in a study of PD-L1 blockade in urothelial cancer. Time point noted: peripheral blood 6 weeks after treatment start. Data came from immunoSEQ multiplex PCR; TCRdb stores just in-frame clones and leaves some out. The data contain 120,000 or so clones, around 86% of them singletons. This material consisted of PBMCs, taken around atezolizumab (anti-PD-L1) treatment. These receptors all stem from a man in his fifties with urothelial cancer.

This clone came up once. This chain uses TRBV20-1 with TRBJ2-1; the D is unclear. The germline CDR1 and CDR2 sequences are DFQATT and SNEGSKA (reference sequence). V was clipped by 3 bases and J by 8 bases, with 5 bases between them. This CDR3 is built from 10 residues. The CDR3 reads CSASLDEQFF. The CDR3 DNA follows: TGCAGTGCTAGCCTAGATGAGCAGTTCTTC.

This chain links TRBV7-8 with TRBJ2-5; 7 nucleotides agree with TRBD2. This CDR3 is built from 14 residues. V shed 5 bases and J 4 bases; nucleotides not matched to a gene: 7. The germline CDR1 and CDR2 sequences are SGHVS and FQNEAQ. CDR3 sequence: CASSGEGWGETQYF. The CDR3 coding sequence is TGTGCCAGCAGCGGGGAGGGGTGGGGAGAGACCCAGTACTTC.

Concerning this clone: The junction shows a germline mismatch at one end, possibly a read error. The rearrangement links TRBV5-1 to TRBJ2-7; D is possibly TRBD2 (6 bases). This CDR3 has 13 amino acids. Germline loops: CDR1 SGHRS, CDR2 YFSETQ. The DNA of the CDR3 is TGCGCCAGCAGCTCCTCACGGAGGGCGGCAGCTTCCTTC. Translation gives CASSSSRRAAASF.

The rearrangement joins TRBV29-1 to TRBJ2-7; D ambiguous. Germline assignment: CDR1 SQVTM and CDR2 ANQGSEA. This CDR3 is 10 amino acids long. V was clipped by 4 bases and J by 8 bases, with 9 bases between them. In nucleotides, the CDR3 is TGCAGCGTTGGAGACCTTCAGCAGTACTTC. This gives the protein CSVGDLQQYF.

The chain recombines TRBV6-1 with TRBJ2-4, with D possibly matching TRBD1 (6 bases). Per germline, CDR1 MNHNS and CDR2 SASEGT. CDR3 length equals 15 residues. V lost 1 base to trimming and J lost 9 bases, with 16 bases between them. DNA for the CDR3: TGTGCCAGCAGTGAAGTTTGGCAGGGGAATACCATTCAGTACTTC. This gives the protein CASSEVWQGNTIQYF.

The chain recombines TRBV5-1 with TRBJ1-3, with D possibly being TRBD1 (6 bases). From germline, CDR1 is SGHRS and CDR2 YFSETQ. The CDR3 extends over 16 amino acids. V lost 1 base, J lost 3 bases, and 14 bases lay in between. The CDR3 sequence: CASSLNAGAGGNTIYF. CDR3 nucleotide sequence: TGCGCCAGCAGCTTGAATGCAGGGGCGGGTGGAAACACCATATATTTT.

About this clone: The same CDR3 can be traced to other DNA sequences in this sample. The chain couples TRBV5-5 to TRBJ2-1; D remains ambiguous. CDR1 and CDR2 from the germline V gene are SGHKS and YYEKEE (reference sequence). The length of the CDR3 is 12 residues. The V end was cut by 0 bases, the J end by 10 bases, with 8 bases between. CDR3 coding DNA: TGTGCCAGCAGCTTGGAGCTGTCGGAGCAGTTCTTC. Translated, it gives CASSLELSEQFF.

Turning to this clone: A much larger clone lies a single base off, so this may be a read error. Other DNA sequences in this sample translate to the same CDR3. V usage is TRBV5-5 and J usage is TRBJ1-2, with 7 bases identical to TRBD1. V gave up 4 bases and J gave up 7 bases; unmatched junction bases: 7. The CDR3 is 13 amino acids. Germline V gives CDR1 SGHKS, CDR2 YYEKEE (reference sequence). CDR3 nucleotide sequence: TGTGCCAGCAGCATCCAAGCAGGGGGTGGCTACACCTTC. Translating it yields CASSIQAGGGYTF.

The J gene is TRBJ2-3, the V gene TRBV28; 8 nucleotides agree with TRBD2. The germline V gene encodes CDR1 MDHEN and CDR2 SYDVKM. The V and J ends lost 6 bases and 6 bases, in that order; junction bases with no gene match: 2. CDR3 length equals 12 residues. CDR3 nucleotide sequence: TGTGCCAGCAGGTCGGGGGGGGATACGCAGTATTTT. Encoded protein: CASRSGGDTQYF.

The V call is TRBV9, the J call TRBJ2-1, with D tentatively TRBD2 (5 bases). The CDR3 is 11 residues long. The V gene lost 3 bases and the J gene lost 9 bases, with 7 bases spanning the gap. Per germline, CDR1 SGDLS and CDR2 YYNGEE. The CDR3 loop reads CASSEGGEQFF. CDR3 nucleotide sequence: TGTGCCAGCAGCGAAGGAGGTGAGCAGTTCTTC.

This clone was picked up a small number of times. CDR3 sequence reads: CASSIGDTGNTIYF. For the CDR3, the DNA is TGTGCCAGTAGTATTGGGGACACCGGAAACACCATATATTTT. This rearrangement joins TRBV19 to TRBJ1-3; D is perhaps TRBD1 (6 bases). The V end lost 3 bases, the J end lost 4 bases, and 10 bases lay between the germline ends. CDR1 is LNHDA, CDR2 SQIVND, per germline (reference sequence). This CDR3 contains 14 residues.

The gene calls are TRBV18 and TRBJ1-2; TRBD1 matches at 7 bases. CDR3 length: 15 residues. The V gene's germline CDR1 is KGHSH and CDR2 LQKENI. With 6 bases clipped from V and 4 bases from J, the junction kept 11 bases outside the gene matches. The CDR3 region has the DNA TGTGCCAGCTCCCCGGACAGGATGATAAGCTATGGCTACACCTTC. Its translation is CASSPDRMISYGYTF.

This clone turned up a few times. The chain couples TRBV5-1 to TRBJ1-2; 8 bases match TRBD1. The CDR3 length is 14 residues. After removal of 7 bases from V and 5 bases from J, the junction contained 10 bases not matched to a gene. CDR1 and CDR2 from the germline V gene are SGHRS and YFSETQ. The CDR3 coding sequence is TGCGCCAGCCGCCCAGGGGGCAGACTATATGGCTACACCTTC. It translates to CASRPGGRLYGYTF. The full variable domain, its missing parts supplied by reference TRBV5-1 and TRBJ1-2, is KAGVTQTPRYLIKTRGQQVTLSCSPISGHRSVSWYQQTPGQGLQFLFEYFSETQRNKGNFPGRFSGRQFSNSRSEMNVSTLELGDSALYLCASRPGGRLYGYTFGSGTRLTVV.

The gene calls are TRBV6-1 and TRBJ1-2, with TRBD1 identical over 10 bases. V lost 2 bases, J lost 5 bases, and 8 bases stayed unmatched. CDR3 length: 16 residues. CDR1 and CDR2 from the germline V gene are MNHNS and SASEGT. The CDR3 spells CASSELTRQGAYGYTF. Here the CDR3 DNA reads TGTGCCAGCAGTGAATTAACTCGACAGGGGGCATATGGCTACACCTTC.

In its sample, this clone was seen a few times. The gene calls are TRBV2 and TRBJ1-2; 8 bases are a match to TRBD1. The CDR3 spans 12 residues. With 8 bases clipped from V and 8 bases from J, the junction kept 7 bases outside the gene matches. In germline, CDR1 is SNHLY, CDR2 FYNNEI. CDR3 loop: CASHRGSLGYTF. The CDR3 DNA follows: TGTGCCAGCCACAGGGGGTCTCTAGGCTACACCTTC.

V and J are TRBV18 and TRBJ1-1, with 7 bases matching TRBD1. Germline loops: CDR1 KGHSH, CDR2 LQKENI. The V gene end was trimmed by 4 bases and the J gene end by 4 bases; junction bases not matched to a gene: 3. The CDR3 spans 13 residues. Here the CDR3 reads CASSRDSPTEAFF. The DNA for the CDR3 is TGTGCCAGCTCACGGGACAGTCCCACTGAAGCTTTCTTT. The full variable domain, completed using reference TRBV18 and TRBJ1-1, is NAGVMQNPRHLVRRRGQEARLRCSPMKGHSHVYWYRQLPEEGLKFMVYLQKENIIDESGMPKERFSAEFPKEGPSILRIQQVVRGDSAAYFCASSRDSPTEAFFGQGTRLTVV.

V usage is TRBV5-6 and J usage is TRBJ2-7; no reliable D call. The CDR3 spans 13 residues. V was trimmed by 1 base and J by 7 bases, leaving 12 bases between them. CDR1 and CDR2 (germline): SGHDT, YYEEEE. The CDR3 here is CASSLSALEEQYF. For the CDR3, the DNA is TGTGCCAGCAGCTTGAGCGCCTTAGAGGAGCAGTACTTC.

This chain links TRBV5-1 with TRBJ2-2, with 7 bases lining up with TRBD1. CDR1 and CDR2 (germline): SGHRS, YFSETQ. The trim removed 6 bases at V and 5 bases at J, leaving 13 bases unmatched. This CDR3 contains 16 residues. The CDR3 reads CASTKNGQAGTGELFF. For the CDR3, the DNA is TGCGCCAGCACCAAGAACGGACAGGCTGGGACCGGGGAGCTGTTTTTT.

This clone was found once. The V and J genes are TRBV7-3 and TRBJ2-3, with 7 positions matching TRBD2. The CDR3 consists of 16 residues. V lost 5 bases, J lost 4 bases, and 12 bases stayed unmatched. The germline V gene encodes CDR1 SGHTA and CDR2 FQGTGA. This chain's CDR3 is CASSQLGGFNADTQYF. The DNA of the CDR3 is TGTGCCAGCAGCCAATTGGGAGGGTTCAATGCAGATACGCAGTATTTT.

CDR3 in amino acids: CASSYAGSTDTQYF. CDR3 nucleotides: TGTGCCAGCAGTTACGCGGGGAGCACAGATACGCAGTATTTT. This chain uses TRBV6-5 with TRBJ2-3; D is perhaps TRBD2 (6 bases). CDR3 size: 14 residues. Germline V lookup: CDR1 MNHEY, CDR2 SVGAGI. V lost 2 bases and J lost 0, with 6 bases in between.

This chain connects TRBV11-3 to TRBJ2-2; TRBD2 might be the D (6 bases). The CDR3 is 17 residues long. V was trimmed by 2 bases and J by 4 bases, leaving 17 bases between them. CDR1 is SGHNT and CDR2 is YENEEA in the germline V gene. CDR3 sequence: CASSLNARLGSTGELFF. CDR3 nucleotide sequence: TGTGCCAGCAGCTTAAACGCGAGACTAGGGAGCACCGGGGAGCTGTTTTTT.

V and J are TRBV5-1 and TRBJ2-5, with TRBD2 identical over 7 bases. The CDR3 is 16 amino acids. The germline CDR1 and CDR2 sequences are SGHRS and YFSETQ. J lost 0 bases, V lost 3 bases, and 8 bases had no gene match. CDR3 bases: TGCGCCAGCAGCTCGGCACCAGCGGGAAACCAAGAGACCCAGTACTTC. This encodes CASSSAPAGNQETQYF. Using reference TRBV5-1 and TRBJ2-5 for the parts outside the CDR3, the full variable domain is KAGVTQTPRYLIKTRGQQVTLSCSPISGHRSVSWYQQTPGQGLQFLFEYFSETQRNKGNFPGRFSGRQFSNSRSEMNVSTLELGDSALYLCASSSAPAGNQETQYFGPGTRLLVL.

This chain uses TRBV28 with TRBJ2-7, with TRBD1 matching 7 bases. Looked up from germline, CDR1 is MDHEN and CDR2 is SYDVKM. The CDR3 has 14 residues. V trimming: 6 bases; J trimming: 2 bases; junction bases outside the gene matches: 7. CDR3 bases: TGTGCCAGCAGCTCCGGGACAGTCCCCTACGAGCAGTACTTC. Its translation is CASSSGTVPYEQYF.

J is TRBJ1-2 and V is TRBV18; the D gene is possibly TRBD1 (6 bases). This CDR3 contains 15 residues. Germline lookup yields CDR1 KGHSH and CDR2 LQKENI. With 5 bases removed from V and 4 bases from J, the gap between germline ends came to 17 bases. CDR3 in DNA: TGTGCCAGCTCAAGGGTCAGGGCCAGGGGCTATGGCTACACCTTC. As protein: CASSRVRARGYGYTF. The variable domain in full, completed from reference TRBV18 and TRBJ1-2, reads NAGVMQNPRHLVRRRGQEARLRCSPMKGHSHVYWYRQLPEEGLKFMVYLQKENIIDESGMPKERFSAEFPKEGPSILRIQQVVRGDSAAYFCASSRVRARGYGYTFGSGTRLTVV.